Listed here is a single TCR beta chain. This same CDR3 is encoded by further DNA sequences in the sample. This entry comes from a study of blood T cell repertoires in COVID-19. Generated by immunoSEQ multiplex PCR, the TCRdb table keeps only in-frame clones and is missing some. This sample yields about 380,000 clones, of which approximately 81% are seen a single time; under 4% belongs to the top ten. The clonotype was recovered from a woman aged 18-29 years with acute or convalescent COVID-19. The sequencing sample was made of peripheral blood.

As DNA, the CDR3 is TGTGCCAGCAGTTCGGGTTCTTACGAGCAGTACTTC. Its protein is CASSSGSYEQYF. V and J are TRBV6-5 and TRBJ2-7; no definite D call. The V gene's germline CDR1 is MNHEY and CDR2 SVGAGI. V dropped 4 bases and J dropped 4 bases, with 8 bases sitting between them. The CDR3 consists of 12 residues.